Listed below are T cell receptor beta chains from one sample, sequenced in a study of spatial heterogeneity in lung cancer. TCRdb fed the 5' RACE reads into MiXCR, producing one record per CDR3 protein. The sample has over 25,000 distinct CDR3 sequences; just over 7% are singletons. Here the sequenced sample was lung tumor tissue, taken at surgery. Source of these receptors: a male donor with early-stage non-small cell lung cancer. The CDR3 runs from the conserved cysteine through the conserved F or W. Fields, in order: CDR3 length, V gene, J gene, clone size, D gene, CDR3 protein, CDR3 DNA. A D gene is named only where the DNA matches it firmly. Size is omitted from some rows. Given values are once, few, many or a class for expanded clones.

len: 13; v_gene: TRBV5-1; j_gene: TRBJ2-5; abundance: many; d_gene: -; CDR3aa: CASRRGIQETQYF; CDR3nt: TGCGCCAGCAGACGTGGGATCCAAGAGACCCAGTACTTC
len: 13; v_gene: TRBV18; j_gene: TRBJ1-2; abundance: few; d_gene: -; CDR3aa: CASSEDGIRGYTF; CDR3nt: TGTGCCAGCTCAGAGGACGGCATTCGTGGCTACACCTTC
len: 14; v_gene: TRBV20-1; j_gene: TRBJ2-7; abundance: many; d_gene: -; CDR3aa: CSAFARPGIYEQYF; CDR3nt: TGCAGTGCTTTCGCCAGACCAGGGATCTACGAGCAGTACTTC
len: 17; v_gene: TRBV2; j_gene: TRBJ1-5; abundance: many; d_gene: TRBD1; CDR3aa: CASSEGATGASNQPQHF; CDR3nt: TGTGCCAGCAGTGAAGGGGCGACAGGGGCATCCAATCAGCCCCAGCATTTT
len: 16; v_gene: TRBV9; j_gene: TRBJ2-2; abundance: many; d_gene: TRBD1; CDR3aa: CASSGEGGSIPGELFF; CDR3nt: TGTGCCAGCAGCGGTGAAGGGGGCAGCATTCCCGGGGAGCTGTTTTTT
len: 14; v_gene: TRBV28; j_gene: TRBJ2-1; abundance: many; d_gene: -; CDR3aa: CASSLGGQDNEQFF; CDR3nt: TGTGCCAGCAGTTTGGGGGGACAAGACAATGAGCAGTTCTTC
len: 14; v_gene: TRBV6-6; j_gene: TRBJ1-1; abundance: many; d_gene: -; CDR3aa: CASSFSLGNTEAFF; CDR3nt: TGTGCCAGCAGTTTTAGTCTGGGGAACACTGAAGCTTTCTTT
len: 13; v_gene: TRBV7-2; j_gene: TRBJ2-5; abundance: many; d_gene: -; CDR3aa: CASSLGMGETQYF; CDR3nt: TGTGCCAGCAGCTTGGGGATGGGGGAGACCCAGTACTTC
len: 14; v_gene: TRBV20-1; j_gene: TRBJ2-3; abundance: -; d_gene: TRBD2; CDR3aa: CSARPSGGAYTQYF; CDR3nt: TGCAGTGCTCGGCCTAGCGGGGGGGCCTATACGCAGTATTTT
len: 14; v_gene: TRBV5-1; j_gene: TRBJ2-7; abundance: many; d_gene: TRBD1; CDR3aa: CASSLGGTGGEQYF; CDR3nt: TGCGCCAGCAGCTTGGGTGGGACAGGGGGCGAGCAGTACTTC
len: 15; v_gene: TRBV12-3/TRBV12-4; j_gene: TRBJ2-2; abundance: few; d_gene: TRBD2; CDR3aa: CASSVSGGYTGELFF; CDR3nt: TGTGCCAGCAGTGTGAGCGGGGGCTACACCGGGGAGCTGTTTTTT
len: 14; v_gene: TRBV20-1; j_gene: TRBJ2-3; abundance: large; d_gene: TRBD1; CDR3aa: CSARDQGAGDTQYF; CDR3nt: TGCAGTGCTAGAGATCAGGGGGCGGGAGATACGCAGTATTTT
len: 14; v_gene: TRBV7-9; j_gene: TRBJ1-1; abundance: few; d_gene: -; CDR3aa: CASSQSGVITEAFF; CDR3nt: TGTGCCAGCAGCCAGAGTGGGGTGATAACTGAAGCTTTCTTT
len: 13; v_gene: TRBV12-3/TRBV12-4; j_gene: TRBJ1-5; abundance: many; d_gene: -; CDR3aa: CASSGTHQLPQHF; CDR3nt: TGTGCCAGCAGCGGGACTCACCAGCTACCCCAGCATTTT
len: 12; v_gene: TRBV28; j_gene: TRBJ2-3; abundance: medium-sized; d_gene: -; CDR3aa: CASSLTDHTQYF; CDR3nt: TGTGCCAGCAGTCTGACGGATCATACGCAGTATTTT